A single T cell receptor beta chain is shown here with its context. Antigen specificity is unknown. The data belong to a study of T-cell reconstitution after alpha-beta-depleted transplantation in children. Study-wide results and limits: Some patients showed high day-60 TCRbeta diversity, which derived from surviving recipient T cells and thymic progenitors. When one year had passed after transplant, most T-cell counts and diversity came from newly produced T cells. Alpha-beta T cells present about two months after transplant were reported to originate from several hundred expanded graft clones.

The V end lost 6 bases, the J end lost 4 bases, and 16 bases lay between the germline ends. In germline, CDR1 is MDHEN, CDR2 SYDVKM. The CDR3 is made up of 14 amino acids. Unique molecular identifiers were incorporated during preparation of the TCRbeta library. TCRdb processed the PCR reads anew with MiXCR; each CDR3 protein has one entry. This table holds about 16,000 distinct CDR3 sequences, 4.5% to 6% found once. Sequences were derived from PBMCs, sampled before TCRalphabeta/CD19-depleted stem cell transplant. The sequence derives from a boy aged 5-17 years with acute lymphoblastic leukemia, due to receive a stem cell transplant. The chain carries TRBV28 and TRBJ2-7; a possible D gene is TRBD1 (8 bases). In DNA, the CDR3 is TGTGCCAGCAGCCCTCAACAGGGGGGGTACGAGCAGTACTTC. Encoded protein: CASSPQQGGYEQYF.